The 32 T cell receptor beta chains reported below all come from one sample, sequenced in a study of long-term antiretroviral therapy in people with HIV. It was version v3.0 of the immunoSEQ assay that was run at survey level. Profiled with immunoSEQ multiplex PCR; TCRdb holds only in-frame clones, not every one. The data contain about 18,000 clones, 75% to 90% of them singletons. This specimen consisted of unsorted PBMCs, obtained 4.2 years after starting antiretroviral therapy. The receptors shown here come from a man over 45 with HIV.

The CDR3 DNA reads TGTGCCATCAGCGGGGTATCCTCTGGAAACACCATATATTTT. Protein: CAISGVSSGNTIYF. V is TRBV10-3 and J is TRBJ1-3; D remains unclear. V lost 6 bases and J 0 bases, leaving 9 bases between the germline ends. This CDR3 contains 14 residues. CDR1 and CDR2 (germline): ENHRY, SYGVKD.

The sample holds one count of this clone. This chain connects TRBV5-8 to TRBJ2-1; 10 bases fit TRBD1. CDR3 length: 13 residues. After removal of 4 bases from V and 7 bases from J, the junction contained 2 bases not matched to a gene. Germline V gene lookup returns CDR1 SGHTS and CDR2 YDEGEE. CDR3: CASSRDRGNEQFF. For the CDR3, the DNA is TGTGCCAGCAGCCGGGACAGGGGAAATGAGCAGTTCTTC.

The V and J genes are TRBV7-2 and TRBJ2-3, with D tentatively TRBD1 or TRBD2 (5 bases each). The CDR3 loop spans 15 amino acids. V was pared by 2 bases and J by 2 bases, with 11 bases between. The germline CDR1 and CDR2 sequences are SGHTA and FQGNSA. Written as DNA, the CDR3 is TGTGCCAGCAGCTTACTGGGACCAAACACAGATACGCAGTATTTT. It yields the protein CASSLLGPNTDTQYF.

This clone was recorded only once. V is TRBV2 and J is TRBJ2-3; D is possibly TRBD2 (7 bases). CDR3 length: 15 residues. Germline loops: CDR1 SNHLY, CDR2 FYNNEI. V lost 3 bases and J 5 bases, leaving 15 bases between the germline ends. The CDR3 bases are TGTGCCAGCAGTGATGCTGCGGGGGCAGGAGATACGCAGTATTTT. Translation: CASSDAAGAGDTQYF.

The chain carries TRBV14 and TRBJ1-5, with D uncertain. Germline V gives CDR1 SGHDN, CDR2 FVKESK. Trimming removed 4 bases from V and 1 base from J, with 5 bases in between. The CDR3 contains 13 residues. As DNA, the CDR3 is TGTGCCAGCAGCCTACAAAGCAATCAGCCCCAGCATTTT. It encodes CASSLQSNQPQHF.

The chain links TRBV19 to TRBJ1-6; possibly TRBD1 for D (6 bases). The V end lost 7 bases, the J end lost 9 bases, and 13 bases lay between the germline ends. CDR1 and CDR2 (germline): LNHDA, SQIVND (reference sequence). This CDR3 is built from 13 residues. CDR3 sequence (DNA): TGTGCCAGTACGGAACAGGGACCTTCACCCCTCCACTTT. Translation: CASTEQGPSPLHF. Based on the CDR3 plus reference TRBV19 and TRBJ1-6, the full variable domain is DGGITQSPKYLFRKEGQNVTLSCEQNLNHDAMYWYRQDPGQGLRLIYYSQIVNDFQKGDIAEGYSVSREKKESFPLTVTSAQKNPTAFYLCASTEQGPSPLHFGNGTRLTVT.

The chain links TRBV6-5 to TRBJ1-1; TRBD1 matches at 12 bases. J was trimmed by 12 bases and V by 5 bases; bases with no gene match: 7. CDR1 MNHEY and CDR2 SVGAGI come from the germline V gene. This CDR3 region has 13 residues. CDR3 sequence (DNA): TGTGCCAGCAGTCAAGGGACAGGGGGCTTGACTTTCTTT. Translated, it gives CASSQGTGGLTFF.

This chain connects TRBV18 to TRBJ2-3; the D is unclear. CDR1 is KGHSH and CDR2 is LQKENI in the germline V gene. V lost 3 bases and J 5 bases, leaving 6 bases between the germline ends. This CDR3 is 12 amino acids long. CDR3 residues: CASSPTGDTQYF. CDR3 coding DNA: TGTGCCAGCTCACCGACCGGAGATACGCAGTATTTT.

The chain uses TRBV6-6 and TRBJ1-4, with 7 bases matching TRBD1. Per the germline V gene, CDR1 is MNHNY and CDR2 is SVGAGI (reference sequence). The length of the CDR3 is 15 residues. V lost 2 bases and J lost 3; bases outside the gene matches: 3. The CDR3 is CASSYVQGANEKLFF. The DNA for the CDR3 is TGTGCCAGCAGTTACGTTCAGGGGGCTAATGAAAAACTGTTTTTT.

The chain carries TRBV30 and TRBJ1-1; D gene unclear. CDR1 and CDR2 (germline): GTSNPN, SVGIG (reference sequence). The CDR3 length is 14 residues. With 1 base removed from V and 1 base from J, the gap between germline ends came to 10 bases. The DNA for the CDR3 is TGTGCCTGGAGTGCGGGGATACAGAACACTGAAGCTTTCTTT. Its protein product is CAWSAGIQNTEAFF.

CDR3 sequence: CASSWGGSGGTDTQYF. CDR3 DNA: TGTGCCAGCAGTTGGGGGGGTAGCGGAGGCACAGATACGCAGTATTTT. The V call is TRBV6-6, the J call TRBJ2-3; TRBD2 matches 7 bases. The CDR3 extends over 16 amino acids. V was pared by 4 bases and J by 1 base, with 8 bases of the junction left unmatched. Germline assignment: CDR1 MNHNY and CDR2 SVGAGI (reference sequence).

This chain links TRBV9 with TRBJ1-1, with a tentative D call TRBD1 (5 bases). There are 16 residues in the CDR3. The V end lost 2 bases, the J end lost 0 bases, and 14 bases lay between the germline ends. The V gene's germline CDR1 is SGDLS and CDR2 YYNGEE. The CDR3 bases are TGTGCCAGCAGCGTGCCCCCGGAGGGGTTGAACACTGAAGCTTTCTTT. Translation gives CASSVPPEGLNTEAFF. The full variable domain, rest sourced from reference TRBV9 and TRBJ1-1, is DSGVTQTPKHLITATGQRVTLRCSPRSGDLSVYWYQQSLDQGLQFLIQYYNGEERAKGNILERFSAQQFPDLHSELNLSSLELGDSALYFCASSVPPEGLNTEAFFGQGTRLTVV.

This chain links TRBV2 with TRBJ2-2; D is perhaps TRBD1 or TRBD2 (5 bases each). The CDR3 has 13 residues. V gave up 5 bases and J gave up 4 bases, with 8 bases separating them. Germline V gene sequence: CDR1 SNHLY, CDR2 FYNNEI. The DNA for the CDR3 is TGTGCCAGCAGTCGGGACGGCACCGGGGAGCTGTTTTTT. This gives the protein CASSRDGTGELFF.

This clone was recorded only once. The rearrangement joins TRBV4-3 to TRBJ1-1; D unclear. Trimming took 0 bases from V and 0 from J, leaving 8 bases between them. CDR1 and CDR2 from the germline V gene are LGHNA and YSLEER. This CDR3 region has 15 residues. The CDR3 DNA reads as TGCGCCAGCAGCCAAGACCCACAGATGAACACTGAAGCTTTCTTT. Its translation is CASSQDPQMNTEAFF.

This clone was picked up one time. CDR3 nucleotide sequence: TGTGCCAGCAGTTACGACGGCGACAATTCACCCCTCCACTTT. Protein product: CASSYDGDNSPLHF. The chain is built from TRBV6-5 and TRBJ1-6, with D uncertain. V lost 2 bases and J 7 bases, leaving 9 bases between the germline ends. Germline loops: CDR1 MNHEY, CDR2 SVGAGI. The CDR3 length is 14 residues.

This chain joins TRBV9 and TRBJ2-1, with 14 bases that match TRBD2. The CDR3 has 16 amino acids. J gave up 10 bases and V 4 bases, and 10 bases lay outside the gene matches. Germline CDR1 SGDLS, CDR2 YYNGEE. The CDR3 DNA reads as TGTGCCAGCAGCTTCTCGACTAGCGGGGGGGCGAGGGAGCAGTTCTTC. Its translation: CASSFSTSGGAREQFF.

The table lists this clone with a count of one. CDR3 region: CASSPDRIGQFF. CDR3 DNA sequence: TGTGCCAGCAGCCCAGACAGGATTGGGCAGTTCTTC. J is TRBJ2-1 and V is TRBV14; a possible D gene is TRBD1 (6 bases). The V gene's germline CDR1 is SGHDN and CDR2 FVKESK. V lost 4 bases and J 12 bases, leaving 13 bases between the germline ends. The CDR3 runs 12 residues.

V is TRBV28 and J is TRBJ2-7; D remains unclear. This CDR3 has 16 residues. V was shortened by 3 bases and J by 6 bases, with 21 bases between the two germline ends. In germline, CDR1 is MDHEN, CDR2 SYDVKM. CDR3 residues: CASSFLGPPTKGEQYF. The CDR3 DNA reads TGTGCCAGCAGTTTTCTTGGCCCACCGACCAAAGGCGAGCAGTACTTC.

The chain joins TRBV7-9 to TRBJ2-3; TRBD2 might be the D (7 bases). Germline V lookup: CDR1 SEHNR, CDR2 FQNEAQ (reference sequence). The CDR3 sequence is 17 residues long. Trimming shortened V by 3 bases and J by 6 bases, and 22 bases separated the two germline ends. CDR3 region: CASSFSLGGLVKDTQYF. The CDR3 coding sequence is TGTGCCAGCAGCTTCTCTTTGGGGGGGCTGGTAAAGGATACGCAGTATTTT.

The J gene is TRBJ2-2, the V gene TRBV10-3, with TRBD2 matching over 7 bases. The CDR3 has 15 residues. Germline loops: CDR1 ENHRY, CDR2 SYGVKD. V dropped 3 bases and J dropped 5; count of bases not matched to a gene: 6. CDR3 nucleotide sequence: TGTGCCATCAGTGAATCGCGGGGGAGGACCGGGGAGCTGTTTTTT. Protein: CAISESRGRTGELFF.

The chain joins TRBV7-9 to TRBJ2-3; 8 bases agree with TRBD2. The CDR3 loop spans 16 amino acids. J lost 0 bases, V lost 2 bases, and 4 bases had no gene match. From germline, CDR1 is SEHNR and CDR2 FQNEAQ (reference sequence). DNA for the CDR3: TGTGCCAGCAGCTTAACTGCGGGGGGTAGCACAGATACGCAGTATTTT. Encoded protein: CASSLTAGGSTDTQYF. The full variable domain, completed using reference TRBV7-9 and TRBJ2-3, is DTGVSQNPRHKITKRGQNVTFRCDPISEHNRLYWYRQTLGQGPEFLTYFQNEAQLEKSRLLSDRFSAERPKGSFSTLEIQRTEQGDSAMYLCASSLTAGGSTDTQYFGPGTRLTVL.

The CDR3 is CATSSPAWDVSYEQYF. Written as DNA, the CDR3 is TGTGCCACCAGCAGTCCTGCATGGGACGTTTCCTACGAGCAGTACTTC. The chain has TRBV15 and TRBJ2-7, with D perhaps TRBD1 or TRBD2 (5 bases each). The CDR3 covers 16 residues. The ends were cut back, 3 bases at V and 1 base at J, with 16 bases in the middle. The germline V gene encodes CDR1 LNHNV and CDR2 YYDKDF (reference sequence).

V gene TRBV5-1 combines with J gene TRBJ1-3, with 7 bases aligning to TRBD1. V trimming: 4 bases; J trimming: 0 bases; junction bases outside the gene matches: 7. CDR1 SGHRS and CDR2 YFSETQ come from the germline V gene. The CDR3 is 16 residues long. CDR3 loop: CASSPGNRGSGNTIYF. The DNA of the CDR3 is TGCGCCAGCAGCCCGGGTAACAGGGGCTCTGGAAACACCATATATTTT. Looking up the rest from reference TRBV5-1 and TRBJ1-3 gives the full variable domain: KAGVTQTPRYLIKTRGQQVTLSCSPISGHRSVSWYQQTPGQGLQFLFEYFSETQRNKGNFPGRFSGRQFSNSRSEMNVSTLELGDSALYLCASSPGNRGSGNTIYFGEGSWLTVV.

The chain links TRBV11-1 to TRBJ1-2; D is ambiguous. Germline-derived CDR1 and CDR2 are SGHAT and FQDESV (reference sequence). Trimming stripped 5 bases from V and 8 bases from J, with 21 bases between. The CDR3 sequence is 15 residues long. CDR3 in DNA: TGTGCCAGCAGCCCACCGGGCCTCGCACCAGGAGGCTACACCTTC. Protein product: CASSPPGLAPGGYTF.

This chain uses TRBV18 with TRBJ1-1, with D perhaps TRBD1 (6 bases). The CDR3 is 15 amino acids. V lost 7 bases to trimming and J lost 1 base, with 16 bases between them. The germline CDR1 and CDR2 sequences are KGHSH and LQKENI. CDR3 sequence: CASYLNTGSNTEAFF. In DNA, the CDR3 is TGTGCCAGCTACCTGAATACAGGGTCGAACACTGAAGCTTTCTTT. Complete variable domain (other parts from reference TRBV18 and TRBJ1-1): NAGVMQNPRHLVRRRGQEARLRCSPMKGHSHVYWYRQLPEEGLKFMVYLQKENIIDESGMPKERFSAEFPKEGPSILRIQQVVRGDSAAYFCASYLNTGSNTEAFFGQGTRLTVV.

This clone was picked up one time. The chain carries TRBV5-8 and TRBJ2-7; 7 positions match TRBD1. The V and J ends lost 2 bases and 6 bases, in that order; junction bases with no gene match: 14. Germline assignment: CDR1 SGHTS and CDR2 YDEGEE. The length of the CDR3 is 16 residues. CDR3 sequence: CASSFKTRKGAFEQYF. The CDR3 nucleotides are TGTGCCAGCAGCTTCAAAACCCGGAAGGGGGCATTCGAGCAGTACTTC.

The count of this clone is one. V usage is TRBV19 and J usage is TRBJ2-7; D remains unclear. Per the germline V gene, CDR1 is LNHDA and CDR2 is SQIVND (reference sequence). There are 14 residues in the CDR3. V was cut by 3 bases and J by 6 bases, with 15 bases left in between. For the CDR3, the DNA is TGTGCCAGTAGTATGTCAGTCTCGGTCCGCGAGCAGTACTTC. It is translated as CASSMSVSVREQYF.

This sequence joins TRBV10-2 and TRBJ2-3; 10 bases map to TRBD1. CDR3 length equals 15 residues. CDR1 WSHSY and CDR2 SAAADI come from the germline V gene. V shed 2 bases, J shed 1 base, and the junction held 0 bases outside the gene matches. Here the CDR3 DNA reads TGCGCCAGCAGTGAGGGGACAGGGGGCACAGATACGCAGTATTTT. Protein: CASSEGTGGTDTQYF.

This clone appeared a single time. The V gene is TRBV6-1, the J gene TRBJ2-3; the match to TRBD2 covers 9 bases. V gave up 5 bases and J gave up 3 bases; unmatched junction bases: 6. CDR1 MNHNS and CDR2 SASEGT come from the germline V gene. The CDR3 consists of 15 residues. CDR3 DNA sequence: TGTGCCAGCAGTCCCGTAGCGGGGGCGACAGATACGCAGTATTTT. Encoded protein: CASSPVAGATDTQYF.

The J gene is TRBJ2-3, the V gene TRBV6-5; 8 bases map to TRBD2. Germline V gene data show CDR1 as MNHEY and CDR2 as SVGAGI. CDR3 length: 15 residues. V gave up 7 bases and J gave up 1 base; unmatched junction bases: 7. For the CDR3, the DNA is TGTGCCAGCACCAACGGGGGGGGAGGCACAGATACGCAGTATTTT. Residues: CASTNGGGGTDTQYF.

This clone came up a few times. The chain joins TRBV5-4 to TRBJ1-6; 7 bases match TRBD1. Germline trimming cut 0 bases from V and 5 bases from J; bases unmatched to any gene: 5. Germline V CDR1 and CDR2: SGHNT, YYREEE (reference sequence). The CDR3 extends over 16 amino acids. CDR3 residues: CASSLGGTAHNSPLHF. DNA for the CDR3: TGTGCCAGCAGCTTGGGTGGGACAGCTCATAATTCACCCCTCCACTTT.

The chain has TRBV2 and TRBJ2-1; D remains ambiguous. Germline CDR1 SNHLY, CDR2 FYNNEI. CDR3 length: 16 residues. The V end lost 3 bases, the J end lost 3 bases, and 15 bases lay between the germline ends. The CDR3 sequence: CASSDLDSPNYNEQFF. CDR3 DNA sequence: TGTGCCAGCAGTGATCTAGATTCCCCTAACTACAATGAGCAGTTCTTC.